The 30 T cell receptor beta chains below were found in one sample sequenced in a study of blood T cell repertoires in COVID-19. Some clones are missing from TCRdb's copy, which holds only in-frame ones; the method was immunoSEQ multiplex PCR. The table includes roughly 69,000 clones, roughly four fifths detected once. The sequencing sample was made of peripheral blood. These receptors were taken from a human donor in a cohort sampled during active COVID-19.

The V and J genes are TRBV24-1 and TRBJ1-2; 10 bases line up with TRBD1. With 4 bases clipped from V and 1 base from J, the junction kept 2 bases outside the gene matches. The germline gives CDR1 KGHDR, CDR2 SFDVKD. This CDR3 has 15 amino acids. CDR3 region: CATSEGTGVNYGYTF. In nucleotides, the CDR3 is TGTGCCACCAGTGAGGGGACAGGGGTTAACTATGGCTACACCTTC.

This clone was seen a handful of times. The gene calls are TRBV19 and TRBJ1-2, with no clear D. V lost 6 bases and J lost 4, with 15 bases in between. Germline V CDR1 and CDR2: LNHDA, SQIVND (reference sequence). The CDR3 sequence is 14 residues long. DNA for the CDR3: TGTGCCAGTAGCCCCACTGACATTCTCTATGGCTACACCTTC. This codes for CASSPTDILYGYTF.

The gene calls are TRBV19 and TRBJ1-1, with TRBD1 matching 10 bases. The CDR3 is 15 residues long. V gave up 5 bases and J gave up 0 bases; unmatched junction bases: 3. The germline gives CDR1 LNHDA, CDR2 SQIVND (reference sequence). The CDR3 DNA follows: TGTGCCAGTAGTCCCGGGACAGGGGTGAACACTGAAGCTTTCTTT. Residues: CASSPGTGVNTEAFF.

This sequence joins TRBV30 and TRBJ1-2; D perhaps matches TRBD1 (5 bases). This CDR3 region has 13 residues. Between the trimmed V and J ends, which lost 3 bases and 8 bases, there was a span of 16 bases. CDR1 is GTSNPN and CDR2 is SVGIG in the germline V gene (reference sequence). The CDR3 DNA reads TGTGCCTGGAGGTTCACGGGGGGAGGCGGCTACACCTTC. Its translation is CAWRFTGGGGYTF.

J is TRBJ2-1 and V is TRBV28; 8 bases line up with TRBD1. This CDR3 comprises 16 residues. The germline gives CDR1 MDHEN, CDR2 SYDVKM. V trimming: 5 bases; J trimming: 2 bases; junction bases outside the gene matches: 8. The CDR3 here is CASSLPPGQAYNEQFF. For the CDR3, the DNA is TGTGCCAGCAGTCTACCGCCGGGACAGGCCTACAATGAGCAGTTCTTC.

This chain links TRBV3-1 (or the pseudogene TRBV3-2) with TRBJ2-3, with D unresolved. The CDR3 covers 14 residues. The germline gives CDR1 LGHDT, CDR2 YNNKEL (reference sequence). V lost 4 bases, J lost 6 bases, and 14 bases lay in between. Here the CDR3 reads CASSRTQPGDTQYF. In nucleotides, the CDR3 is TGTGCCAGCAGCCGTACGCAGCCCGGGGATACGCAGTATTTT.

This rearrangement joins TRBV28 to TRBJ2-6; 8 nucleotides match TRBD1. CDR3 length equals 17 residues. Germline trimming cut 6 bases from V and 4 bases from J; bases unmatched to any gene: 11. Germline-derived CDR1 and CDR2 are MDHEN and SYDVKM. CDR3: CASRHSTGAIGANVLTF. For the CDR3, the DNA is TGTGCCAGCAGACACTCGACAGGGGCGATAGGGGCCAACGTCCTGACTTTC. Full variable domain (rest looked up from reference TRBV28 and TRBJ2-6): DVKVTQSSRYLVKRTGEKVFLECVQDMDHENMFWYRQDPGLGLRLIYFSYDVKMKEKGDIPEGYSVSREKKERFSLILESASTNQTSMYLCASRHSTGAIGANVLTFGAGSRLTVL.

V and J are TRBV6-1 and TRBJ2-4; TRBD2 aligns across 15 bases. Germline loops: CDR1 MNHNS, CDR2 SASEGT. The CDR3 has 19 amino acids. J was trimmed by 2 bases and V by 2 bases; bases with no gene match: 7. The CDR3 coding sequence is TGTGCCAGCAGTGAAAGGACTAGCGGGGGGGCCGGGACCAAAAACATTCAGTACTTC. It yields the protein CASSERTSGGAGTKNIQYF.

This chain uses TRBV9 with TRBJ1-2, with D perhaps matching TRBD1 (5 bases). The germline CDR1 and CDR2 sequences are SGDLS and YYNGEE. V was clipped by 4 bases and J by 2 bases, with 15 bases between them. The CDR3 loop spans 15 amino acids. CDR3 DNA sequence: TGTGCCAGCAGCTCACCCTGGAAGGGGAACTATGGCTACACCTTC. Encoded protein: CASSSPWKGNYGYTF.

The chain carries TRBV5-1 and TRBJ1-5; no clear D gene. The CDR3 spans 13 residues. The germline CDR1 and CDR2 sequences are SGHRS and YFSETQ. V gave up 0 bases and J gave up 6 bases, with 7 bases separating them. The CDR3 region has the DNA TGCGCCAGCAGCTTGGTCGGCGGTCAGCCCCAGCATTTT. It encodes CASSLVGGQPQHF.

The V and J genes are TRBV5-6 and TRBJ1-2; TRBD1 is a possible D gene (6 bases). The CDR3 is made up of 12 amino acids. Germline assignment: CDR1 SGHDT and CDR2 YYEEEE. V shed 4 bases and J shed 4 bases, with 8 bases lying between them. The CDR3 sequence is CASSPDSYGYTF. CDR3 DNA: TGTGCCAGCAGCCCGGACAGCTATGGCTACACCTTC.

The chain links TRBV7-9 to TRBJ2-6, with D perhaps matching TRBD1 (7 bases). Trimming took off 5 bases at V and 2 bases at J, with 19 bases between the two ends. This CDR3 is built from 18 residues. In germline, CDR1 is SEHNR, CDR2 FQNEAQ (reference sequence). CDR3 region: CASSMASGGTAGANVLTF. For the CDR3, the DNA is TGTGCCAGCAGCATGGCTAGTGGGGGGACAGCTGGGGCCAACGTCCTGACTTTC.

The CDR3 is CASSMVAVGTEAFF. Written as DNA, the CDR3 is TGTGCCAGTAGTATGGTAGCGGTGGGCACTGAAGCTTTCTTT. The rearrangement joins TRBV19 to TRBJ1-1; D not certain. Deletions cut 3 bases from V and 4 bases from J, with 12 bases between. This CDR3 spans 14 amino acids. Germline V gene sequence: CDR1 LNHDA, CDR2 SQIVND (reference sequence).

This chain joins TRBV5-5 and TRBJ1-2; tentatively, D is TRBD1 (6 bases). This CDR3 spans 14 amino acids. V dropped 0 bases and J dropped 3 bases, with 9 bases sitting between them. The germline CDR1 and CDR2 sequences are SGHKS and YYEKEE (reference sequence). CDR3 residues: CASSLAAGDYGYTF. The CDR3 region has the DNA TGTGCCAGCAGCTTGGCAGCAGGGGACTATGGCTACACCTTC. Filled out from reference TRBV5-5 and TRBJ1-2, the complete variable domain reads DAGVTQSPTHLIKTRGQQVTLRCSPISGHKSVSWYQQVLGQGPQFIFQYYEKEERGRGNFPDRFSARQFPNYSSELNVNALLLGDSALYLCASSLAAGDYGYTFGSGTRLTVV.

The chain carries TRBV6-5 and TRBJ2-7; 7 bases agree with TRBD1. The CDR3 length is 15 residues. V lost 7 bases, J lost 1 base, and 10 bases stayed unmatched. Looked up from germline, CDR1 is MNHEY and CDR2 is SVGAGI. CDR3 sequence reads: CASMERTGISYEQYF. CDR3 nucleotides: TGTGCCAGCATGGAACGGACAGGCATATCCTACGAGCAGTACTTC.

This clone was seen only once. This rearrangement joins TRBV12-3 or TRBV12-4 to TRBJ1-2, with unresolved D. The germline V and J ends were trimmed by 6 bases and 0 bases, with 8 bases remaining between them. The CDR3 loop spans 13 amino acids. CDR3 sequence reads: CASSELANYGYTF. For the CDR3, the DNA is TGTGCCAGCAGCGAATTAGCTAACTATGGCTACACCTTC.

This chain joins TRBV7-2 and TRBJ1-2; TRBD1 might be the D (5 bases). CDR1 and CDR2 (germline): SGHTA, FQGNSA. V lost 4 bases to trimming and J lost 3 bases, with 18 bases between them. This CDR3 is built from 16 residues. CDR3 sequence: CASSSYITRVDYGYTF. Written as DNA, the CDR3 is TGTGCCAGCAGCTCCTATATAACCAGGGTTGACTATGGCTACACCTTC.

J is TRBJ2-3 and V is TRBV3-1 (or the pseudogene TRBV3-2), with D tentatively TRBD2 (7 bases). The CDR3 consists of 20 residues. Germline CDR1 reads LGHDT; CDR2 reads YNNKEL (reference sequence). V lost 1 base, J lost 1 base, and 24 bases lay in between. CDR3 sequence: CASSQANPDGGEGGTDTQYF. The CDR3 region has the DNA TGTGCCAGCAGCCAAGCTAACCCAGATGGGGGGGAGGGGGGCACAGATACGCAGTATTTT.

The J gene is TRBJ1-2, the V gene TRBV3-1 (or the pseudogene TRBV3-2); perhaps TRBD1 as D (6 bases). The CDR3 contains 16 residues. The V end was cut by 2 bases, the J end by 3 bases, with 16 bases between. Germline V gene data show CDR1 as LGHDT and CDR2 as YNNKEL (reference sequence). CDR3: CASSQLKGGRDYGYTF. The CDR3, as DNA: TGTGCCAGCAGCCAATTAAAGGGGGGGCGCGACTATGGCTACACCTTC.

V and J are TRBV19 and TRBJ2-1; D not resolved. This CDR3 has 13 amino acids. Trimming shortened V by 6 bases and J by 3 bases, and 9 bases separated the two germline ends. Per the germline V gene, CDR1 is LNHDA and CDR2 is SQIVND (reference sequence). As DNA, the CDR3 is TGTGCCAGTAGCAGAGGTATCTACAATGAGCAGTTCTTC. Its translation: CASSRGIYNEQFF.

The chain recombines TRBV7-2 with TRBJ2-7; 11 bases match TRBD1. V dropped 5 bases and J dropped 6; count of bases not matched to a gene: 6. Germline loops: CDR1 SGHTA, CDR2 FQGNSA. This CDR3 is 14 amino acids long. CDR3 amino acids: CASSQGQGGVEQYF. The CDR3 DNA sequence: TGTGCCAGCAGCCAGGGACAGGGGGGGGTCGAGCAGTACTTC.

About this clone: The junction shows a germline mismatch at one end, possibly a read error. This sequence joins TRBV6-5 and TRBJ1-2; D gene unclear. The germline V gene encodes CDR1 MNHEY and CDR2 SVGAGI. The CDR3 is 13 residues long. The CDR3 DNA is TGCCTTCCTTCCCCTACTGCTAACTATGGCTACACCTTC. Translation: CLPSPTANYGYTF.

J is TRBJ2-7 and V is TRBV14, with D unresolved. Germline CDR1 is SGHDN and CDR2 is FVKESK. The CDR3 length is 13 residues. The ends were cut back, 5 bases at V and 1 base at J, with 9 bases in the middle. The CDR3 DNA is TGTGCCAGCAGCTTTACAGTATCCTACGAGCAGTACTTC. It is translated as CASSFTVSYEQYF. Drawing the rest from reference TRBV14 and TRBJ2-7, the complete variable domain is EAGVTQFPSHSVIEKGQTVTLRCDPISGHDNLYWYRRVMGKEIKFLLHFVKESKQDESGMPNNRFLAERTGGTYSTLKVQPAELEDSGVYFCASSFTVSYEQYFGPGTRLTVT.

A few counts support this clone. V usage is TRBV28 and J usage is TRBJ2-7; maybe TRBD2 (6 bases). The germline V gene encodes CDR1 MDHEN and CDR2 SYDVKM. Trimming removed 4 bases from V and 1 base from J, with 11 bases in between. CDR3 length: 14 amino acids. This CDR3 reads CASSSGTGSYEQYF. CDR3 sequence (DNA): TGTGCCAGCAGTTCCGGGACTGGGTCCTACGAGCAGTACTTC.

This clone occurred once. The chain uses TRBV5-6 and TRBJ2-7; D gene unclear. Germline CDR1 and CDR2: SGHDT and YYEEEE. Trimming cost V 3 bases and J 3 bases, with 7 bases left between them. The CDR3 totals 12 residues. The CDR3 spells CASSSINYEQYF. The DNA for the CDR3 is TGTGCCAGCAGCTCTATAAACTACGAGCAGTACTTC. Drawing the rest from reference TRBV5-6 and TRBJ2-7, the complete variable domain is DAGVTQSPTHLIKTRGQQVTLRCSPKSGHDTVSWYQQALGQGPQFIFQYYEEEERQRGNFPDRFSGHQFPNYSSELNVNALLLGDSALYLCASSSINYEQYFGPGTRLTVT.

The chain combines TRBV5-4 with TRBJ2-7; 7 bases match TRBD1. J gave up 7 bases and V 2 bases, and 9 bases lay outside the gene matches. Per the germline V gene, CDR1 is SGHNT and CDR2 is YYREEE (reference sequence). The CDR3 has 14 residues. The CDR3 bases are TGTGCCAGCAGCTTTCCTACAGGGGATCGTGAGCAGTACTTC. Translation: CASSFPTGDREQYF.

The CDR3 bases are TGTGCCAGCAGTTACTCTTACGGGGAGCTGTTTTTT. This translates into CASSYSYGELFF. V gene TRBV6-5 combines with J gene TRBJ2-2; D ambiguous. Per germline, CDR1 MNHEY and CDR2 SVGAGI. CDR3 length: 12 residues. V was trimmed by 0 bases and J by 7 bases, leaving 3 bases between them.

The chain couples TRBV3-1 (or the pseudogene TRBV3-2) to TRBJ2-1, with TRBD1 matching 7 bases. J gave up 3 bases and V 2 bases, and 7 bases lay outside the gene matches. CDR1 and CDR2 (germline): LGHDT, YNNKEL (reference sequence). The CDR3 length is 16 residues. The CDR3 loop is CASSQIGTAIYNEQFF. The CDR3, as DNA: TGTGCCAGCAGCCAAATCGGGACAGCAATCTACAATGAGCAGTTCTTC.

CDR3 sequence (DNA): TGTGCCAGCAGTGTCCGGGACAGTCGGACCTACGAGCAGTACTTC. This sequence encodes CASSVRDSRTYEQYF. The chain employs TRBV27 and TRBJ2-7; 7 bases agree with TRBD1. CDR1 and CDR2 from the germline V gene are MNHEY and SMNVEV (reference sequence). CDR3 length: 15 amino acids. J gave up 2 bases and V 5 bases, and 9 bases lay outside the gene matches.

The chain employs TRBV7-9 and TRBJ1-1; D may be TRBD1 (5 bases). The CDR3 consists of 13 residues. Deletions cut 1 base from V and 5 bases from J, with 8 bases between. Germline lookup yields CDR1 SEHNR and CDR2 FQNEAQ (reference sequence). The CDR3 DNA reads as TGTGCCAGCAGCTTAGAGGGGCATACTGAAGCTTTCTTT. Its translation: CASSLEGHTEAFF.